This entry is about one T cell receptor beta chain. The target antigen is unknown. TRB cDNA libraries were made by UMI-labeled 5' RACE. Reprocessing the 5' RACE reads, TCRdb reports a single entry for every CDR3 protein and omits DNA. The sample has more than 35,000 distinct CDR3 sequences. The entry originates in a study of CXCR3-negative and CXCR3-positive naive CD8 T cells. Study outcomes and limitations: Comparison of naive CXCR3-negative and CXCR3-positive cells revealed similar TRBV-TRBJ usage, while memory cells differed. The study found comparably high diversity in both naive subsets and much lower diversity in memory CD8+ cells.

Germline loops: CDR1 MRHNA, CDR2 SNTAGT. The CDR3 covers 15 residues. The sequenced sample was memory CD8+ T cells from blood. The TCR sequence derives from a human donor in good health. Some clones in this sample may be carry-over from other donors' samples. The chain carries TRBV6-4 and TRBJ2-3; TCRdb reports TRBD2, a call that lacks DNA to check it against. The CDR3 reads CASSVQGGGPDTQYF.